Sequencing of this T cell receptor (beta chain) was carried out in a study of blood T cells in healthy people across ages. The CDR3 covers 15 residues. Germline values: CDR1 SQVTM, CDR2 ANQGSEA. V lost 3 bases and J 6 bases, leaving 17 bases between the germline ends. A second roughly 6 to 12 cycle PCR used barcoded and J-beta primers. TCRdb independently ran MiXCR on the 5' RACE reads; one entry per CDR3 protein. The repertoire holds 600,000 to 650,000 distinct CDR3 sequences, with approximately 59% as singletons. This clonotype originated in a man aged 55 to 70 in good health. J is TRBJ2-2 and V is TRBV29-1; D possibly matches TRBD1 or TRBD2 (6 bases each). The material sequenced was blood. CDR3 nucleotides: TGCAGCGTTGAGGAGGGGGATTCTTGGTCCGGGGAGCTGTTTTTT. Translating it yields CSVEEGDSWSGELFF.